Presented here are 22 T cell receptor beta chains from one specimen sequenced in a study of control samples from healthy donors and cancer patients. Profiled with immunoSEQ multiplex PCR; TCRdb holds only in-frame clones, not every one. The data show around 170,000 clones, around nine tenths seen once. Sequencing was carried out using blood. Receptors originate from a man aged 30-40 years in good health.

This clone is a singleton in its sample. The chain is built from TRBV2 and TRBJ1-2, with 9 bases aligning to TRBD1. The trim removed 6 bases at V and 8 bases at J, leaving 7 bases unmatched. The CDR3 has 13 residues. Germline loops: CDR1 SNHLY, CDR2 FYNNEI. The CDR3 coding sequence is TGTGCCAGCAGGGCAGGGACAGGGCTAGGCTACACCTTC. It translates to CASRAGTGLGYTF.

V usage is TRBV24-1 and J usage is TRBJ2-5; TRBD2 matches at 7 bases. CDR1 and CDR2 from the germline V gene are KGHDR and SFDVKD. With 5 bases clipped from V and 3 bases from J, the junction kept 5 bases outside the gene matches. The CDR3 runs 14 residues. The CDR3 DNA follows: TGTGCCACCAGTGCAACGGGGGGAGAAGAGACCCAGTACTTC. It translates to CATSATGGEETQYF.

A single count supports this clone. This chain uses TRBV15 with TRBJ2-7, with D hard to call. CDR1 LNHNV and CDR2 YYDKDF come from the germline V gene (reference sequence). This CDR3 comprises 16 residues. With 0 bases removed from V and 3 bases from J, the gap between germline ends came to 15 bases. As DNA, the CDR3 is TGTGCCACCAGCAGAGATGTGGGTCAGTCCCGCTACGAGCAGTACTTC. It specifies CATSRDVGQSRYEQYF.

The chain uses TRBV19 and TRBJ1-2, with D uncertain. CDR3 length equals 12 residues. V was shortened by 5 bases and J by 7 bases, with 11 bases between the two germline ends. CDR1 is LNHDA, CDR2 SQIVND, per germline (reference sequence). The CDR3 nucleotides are TGTGCCAGTAGTCCCCGGGTTCCTGGCTACACCTTC. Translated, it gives CASSPRVPGYTF.

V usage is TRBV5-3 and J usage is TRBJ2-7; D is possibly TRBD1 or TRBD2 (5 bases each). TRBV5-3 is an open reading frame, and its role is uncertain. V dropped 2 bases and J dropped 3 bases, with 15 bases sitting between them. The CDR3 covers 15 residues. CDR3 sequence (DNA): TGTGCCAGAAGCTTCATCCGGGACGGTCTCTACGAGCAGTACTTC. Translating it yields CARSFIRDGLYEQYF.

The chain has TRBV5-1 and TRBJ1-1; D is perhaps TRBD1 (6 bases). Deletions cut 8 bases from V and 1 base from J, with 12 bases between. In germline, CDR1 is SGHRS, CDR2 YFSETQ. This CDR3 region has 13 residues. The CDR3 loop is CASSGQWNTEAFF. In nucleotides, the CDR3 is TGCGCCAGTTCAGGACAGTGGAACACTGAAGCTTTCTTT.

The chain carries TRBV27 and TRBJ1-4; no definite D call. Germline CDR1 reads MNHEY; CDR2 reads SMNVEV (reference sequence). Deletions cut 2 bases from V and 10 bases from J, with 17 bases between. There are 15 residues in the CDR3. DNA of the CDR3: TGTGCCAGCAGTTTAAACTCCCCAGCGGTGAGAAAACTGTTTTTT. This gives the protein CASSLNSPAVRKLFF.

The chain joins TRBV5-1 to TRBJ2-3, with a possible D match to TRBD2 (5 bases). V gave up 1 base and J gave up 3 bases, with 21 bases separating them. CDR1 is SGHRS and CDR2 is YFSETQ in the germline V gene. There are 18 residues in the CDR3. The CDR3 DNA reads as TGCGCCAGCAGCTTGCCCCAATCAGAGCGGCAGAGGACAGATACGCAGTATTTT. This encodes CASSLPQSERQRTDTQYF.

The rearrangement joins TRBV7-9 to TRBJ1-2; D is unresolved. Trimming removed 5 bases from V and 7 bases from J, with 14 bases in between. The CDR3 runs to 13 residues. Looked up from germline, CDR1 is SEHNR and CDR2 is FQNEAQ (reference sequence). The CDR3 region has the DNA TGTGCCAGCAGCCTACTCGGGGAGGGTGGCTACACCTTC. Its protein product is CASSLLGEGGYTF.

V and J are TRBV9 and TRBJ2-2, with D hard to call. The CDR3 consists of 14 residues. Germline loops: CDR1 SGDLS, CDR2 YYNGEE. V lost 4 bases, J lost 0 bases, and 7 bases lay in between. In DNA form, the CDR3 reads TGTGCCAGCAGCCTTTTAGCGAACACCGGGGAGCTGTTTTTT. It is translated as CASSLLANTGELFF.

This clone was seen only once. The CDR3 coding sequence is TGTGCCAGCAGCTTAGGGACCAACACTGAAGCTTTCTTT. Translating gives CASSLGTNTEAFF. The chain has TRBV7-9 and TRBJ1-1, with D unclear. The germline V gene encodes CDR1 SEHNR and CDR2 FQNEAQ (reference sequence). The CDR3 sequence is 13 residues long. V was cut by 1 base and J by 2 bases, with 5 bases left in between.

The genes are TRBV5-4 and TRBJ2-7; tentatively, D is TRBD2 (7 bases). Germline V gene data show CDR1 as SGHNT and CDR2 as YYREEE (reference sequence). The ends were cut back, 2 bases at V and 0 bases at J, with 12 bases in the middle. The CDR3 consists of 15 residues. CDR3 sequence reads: CASSFAGAASYEQYF. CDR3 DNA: TGTGCCAGCAGCTTTGCGGGGGCGGCCTCCTACGAGCAGTACTTC.

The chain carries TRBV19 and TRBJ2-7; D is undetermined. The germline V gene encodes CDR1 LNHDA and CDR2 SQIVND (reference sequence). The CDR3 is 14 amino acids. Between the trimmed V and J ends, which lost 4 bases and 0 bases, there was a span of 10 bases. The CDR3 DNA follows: TGTGCCAGTAGTAAAGGGCGCCACTCCTACGAGCAGTACTTC. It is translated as CASSKGRHSYEQYF.

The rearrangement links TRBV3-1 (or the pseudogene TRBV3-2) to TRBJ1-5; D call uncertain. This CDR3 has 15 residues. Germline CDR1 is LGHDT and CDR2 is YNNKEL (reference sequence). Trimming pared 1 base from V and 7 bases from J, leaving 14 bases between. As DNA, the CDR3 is TGTGCCAGCAGCCAAGGGTCGGGGTCGAGACAGCCCCAGCATTTT. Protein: CASSQGSGSRQPQHF.

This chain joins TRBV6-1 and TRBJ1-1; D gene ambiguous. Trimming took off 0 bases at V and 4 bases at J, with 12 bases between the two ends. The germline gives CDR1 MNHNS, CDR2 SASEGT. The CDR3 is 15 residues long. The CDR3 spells CASSEALGRTTEAFF. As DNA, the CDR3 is TGTGCCAGCAGTGAAGCGCTAGGACGGACCACTGAAGCTTTCTTT.

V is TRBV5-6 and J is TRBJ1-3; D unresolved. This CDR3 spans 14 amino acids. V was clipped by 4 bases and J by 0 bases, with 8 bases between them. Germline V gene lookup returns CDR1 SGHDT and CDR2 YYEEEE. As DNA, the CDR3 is TGTGCCAGCAGCCCTATAGGCTCTGGAAACACCATATATTTT. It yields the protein CASSPIGSGNTIYF.

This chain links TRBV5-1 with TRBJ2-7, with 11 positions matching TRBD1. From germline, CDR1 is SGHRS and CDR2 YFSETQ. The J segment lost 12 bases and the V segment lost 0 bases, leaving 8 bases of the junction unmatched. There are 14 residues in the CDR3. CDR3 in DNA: TGCGCCAGCAGCTTGGAGCCGGGACAGGGGGGCCGGTACTTC. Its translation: CASSLEPGQGGRYF.

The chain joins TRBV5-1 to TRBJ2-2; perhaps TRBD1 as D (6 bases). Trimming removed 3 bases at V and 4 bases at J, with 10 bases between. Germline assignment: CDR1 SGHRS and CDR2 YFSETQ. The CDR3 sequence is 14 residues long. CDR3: CASSSGQFTGELFF. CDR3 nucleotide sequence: TGCGCCAGCAGCTCCGGACAGTTCACCGGGGAGCTGTTTTTT.

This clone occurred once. The CDR3 sequence: CASSSSWGQETQYF. CDR3 nucleotide sequence: TGTGCCAGCAGCTCCTCCTGGGGACAAGAGACCCAGTACTTC. The J gene is TRBJ2-5, the V gene TRBV7-9; no clear D gene. Trimming left V 4 bases short and J 2 bases short, with 11 bases between. This CDR3 contains 14 residues. Germline loops: CDR1 SEHNR, CDR2 FQNEAQ (reference sequence).

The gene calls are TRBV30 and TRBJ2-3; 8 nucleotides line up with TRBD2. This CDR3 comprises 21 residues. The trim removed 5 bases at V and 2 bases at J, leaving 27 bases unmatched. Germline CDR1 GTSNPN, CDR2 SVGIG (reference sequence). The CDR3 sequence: CAWPPGGTRGDARGFTDTQYF. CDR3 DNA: TGTGCCTGGCCCCCGGGTGGGACTAGGGGAGACGCTAGGGGTTTCACAGATACGCAGTATTTT.

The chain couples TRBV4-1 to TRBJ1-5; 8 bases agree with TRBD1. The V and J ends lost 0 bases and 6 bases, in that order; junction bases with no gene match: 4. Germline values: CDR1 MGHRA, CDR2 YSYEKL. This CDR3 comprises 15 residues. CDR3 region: CASSQDPGGPQPQHF. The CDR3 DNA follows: TGCGCCAGCAGCCAAGATCCAGGGGGCCCTCAGCCCCAGCATTTT.

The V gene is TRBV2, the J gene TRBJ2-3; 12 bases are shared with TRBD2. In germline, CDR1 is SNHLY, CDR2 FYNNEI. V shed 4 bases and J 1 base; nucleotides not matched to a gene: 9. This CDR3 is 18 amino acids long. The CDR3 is CASSGSSGRGIGTDTQYF. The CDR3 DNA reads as TGTGCCAGCAGTGGGTCTAGCGGGAGGGGTATCGGCACAGATACGCAGTATTTT.